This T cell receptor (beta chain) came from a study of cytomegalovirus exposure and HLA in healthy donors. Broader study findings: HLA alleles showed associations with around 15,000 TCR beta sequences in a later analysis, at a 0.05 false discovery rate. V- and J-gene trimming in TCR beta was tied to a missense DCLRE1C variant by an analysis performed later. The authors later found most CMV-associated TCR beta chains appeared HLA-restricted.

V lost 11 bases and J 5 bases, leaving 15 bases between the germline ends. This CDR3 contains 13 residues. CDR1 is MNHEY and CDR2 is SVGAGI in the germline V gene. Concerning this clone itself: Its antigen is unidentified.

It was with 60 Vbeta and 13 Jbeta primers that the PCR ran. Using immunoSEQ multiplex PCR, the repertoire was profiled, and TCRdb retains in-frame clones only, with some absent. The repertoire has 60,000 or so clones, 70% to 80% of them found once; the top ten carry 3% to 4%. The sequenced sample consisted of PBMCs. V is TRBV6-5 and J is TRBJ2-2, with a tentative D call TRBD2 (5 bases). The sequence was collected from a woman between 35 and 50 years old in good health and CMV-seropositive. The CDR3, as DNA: TGTGCCTGCCGCGGGCACCATACCGGGGAGCTGTTTTTT. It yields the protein CACRGHHTGELFF.